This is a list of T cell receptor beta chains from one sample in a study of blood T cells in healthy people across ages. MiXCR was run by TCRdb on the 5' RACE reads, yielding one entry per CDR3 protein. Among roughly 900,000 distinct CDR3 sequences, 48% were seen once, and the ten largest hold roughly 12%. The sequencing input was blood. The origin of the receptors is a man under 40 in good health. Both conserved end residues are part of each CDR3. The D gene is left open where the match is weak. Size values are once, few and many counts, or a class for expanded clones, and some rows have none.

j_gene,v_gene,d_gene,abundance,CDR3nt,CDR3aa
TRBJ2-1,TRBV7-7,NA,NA,TGTGCCAGCAGCTTTGGGGGGCCTTCCTACAATGAGCAGTTCTTC,CASSFGGPSYNEQFF
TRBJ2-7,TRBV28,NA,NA,TGTGCCAGCAGGATCCCGGGATCGATCGACAGCCACGAGCAGTACTTC,CASRIPGSIDSHEQYF
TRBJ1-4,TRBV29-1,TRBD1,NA,TGCAGCGTTCGTAAGGGGGCGGGAGAAAAACTGTTTTTT,CSVRKGAGEKLFF
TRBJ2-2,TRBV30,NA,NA,TGTGCCTGTACCAAGGGCAGGGCGGCCGGGGAGCTGTTTTTT,CACTKGRAAGELFF
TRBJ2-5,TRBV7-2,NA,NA,TGTGCCAGCAGCCCCGGGTCCAAGGGGACCCAGTACTTC,CASSPGSKGTQYF
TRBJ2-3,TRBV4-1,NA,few,TGCGCCAGCAGCCAATTCGCAAGCCCAGCAGATACGCAGTATTTT,CASSQFASPADTQYF
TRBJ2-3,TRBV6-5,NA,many,TGTGCCAGCAGCCCCGACATTTGGAGCACAGATACGCAGTATTTT,CASSPDIWSTDTQYF
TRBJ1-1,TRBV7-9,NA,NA,TGTGCCAGCAGCTTGGGGAGCGTTGAAGCTTTCTTT,CASSLGSVEAFF
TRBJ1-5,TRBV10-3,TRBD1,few,TGTGCCATCACTCCGGACAGGGGACGCCAGCCCCAGCATTTT,CAITPDRGRQPQHF
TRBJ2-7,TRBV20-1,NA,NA,TGCAGTGCTAGAGTTTCGGCTAGACCCTCCTACGAGCAGTACTTC,CSARVSARPSYEQYF
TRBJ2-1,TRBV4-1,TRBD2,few,TGCGCCAGCAGCCACTATGCCGGGACTAGCGGTGAGCAGTTCTTC,CASSHYAGTSGEQFF
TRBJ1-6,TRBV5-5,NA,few,TGTGCCAACCCCCGGGGAGGCCTTAATTCACCCCTCCACTTT,CANPRGGLNSPLHF
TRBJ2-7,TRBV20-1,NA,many,TGCAGTGCTCGGGACCTAACCTACGAGCAGTACTTC,CSARDLTYEQYF
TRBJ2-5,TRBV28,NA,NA,TGTGCCAGCAGTTTAACCCTACGGGAGACCCAGTACTTC,CASSLTLRETQYF
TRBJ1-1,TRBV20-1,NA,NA,TGCAGTGCTAGAAAAGGACAGAACACTGAAGCTTTCTTT,CSARKGQNTEAFF
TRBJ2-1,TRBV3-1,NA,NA,TGTGCCAGCCAGTGGGCAGGGGGGAACCCCGCCTACTACAATGAGCAGTTCTTC,CASQWAGGNPAYYNEQFF
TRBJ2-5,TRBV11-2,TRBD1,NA,TGTGCCAGCAGCCCCCAATGGGACAGACAAGAGACCCAGTACTTC,CASSPQWDRQETQYF
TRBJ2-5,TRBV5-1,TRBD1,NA,TGCGCCAGCAGCTTGGGACCGGGACAGGAAGAGACCCAGTACTTC,CASSLGPGQEETQYF
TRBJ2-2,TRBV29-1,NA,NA,TGCAGCGTTCTACTACCCACAGGGTTGTCGAACACCGGGGAGCTGTTTTTT,CSVLLPTGLSNTGELFF
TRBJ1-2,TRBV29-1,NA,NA,TGCAGCGTTGAATTTATTACAGGCTATGGCTACACCTTC,CSVEFITGYGYTF
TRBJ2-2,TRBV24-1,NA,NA,TGTGCCACCGGGGTTGCTAGTACCGGGGAGCTGTTTTTT,CATGVASTGELFF
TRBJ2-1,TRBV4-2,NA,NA,TGTGCCAGCAGCCAAGAAGAAGGTCGAGCAACGCCATACAATGAGCAGTTCTTC,CASSQEEGRATPYNEQFF
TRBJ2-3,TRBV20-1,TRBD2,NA,TGCAGTGCTAGAGGATGGAAAATCGGGAGCGGGAGGGTTGATACGCAGTATTTT,CSARGWKIGSGRVDTQYF
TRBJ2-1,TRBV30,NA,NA,TGTGCCTGGGGGATTCCACCCAGTGAGCAGTTCTTC,CAWGIPPSEQFF
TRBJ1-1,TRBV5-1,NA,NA,TGCGCCAGCAGCCTACTCGACGGACTGAACACTGAAGCTTTCTTT,CASSLLDGLNTEAFF
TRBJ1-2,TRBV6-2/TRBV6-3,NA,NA,TGTGCCAGCAGTAGGTCCAGAGATGCCTATGGCTACACCTTC,CASSRSRDAYGYTF
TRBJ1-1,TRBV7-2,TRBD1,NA,TGTGCCAGCAGCTCAAGGGACAGCCCTACCACTGAAGCTTTCTTT,CASSSRDSPTTEAFF
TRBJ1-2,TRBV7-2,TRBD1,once,TGTGCCAGCAGCCTCGAACCCTCCAGGGGGCGCACCTATGGCTACACCTTC,CASSLEPSRGRTYGYTF
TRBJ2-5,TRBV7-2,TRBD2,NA,TGTGCCAGCAGCTTCGCCCTGAGCCATAGCGGGGGGGCCGAGATAGAAGAGACCCAGTACTTC,CASSFALSHSGGAEIEETQYF
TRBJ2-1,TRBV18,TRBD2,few,TGTGCCAGCTCACCGAGCGGGGGGTACCTTATGGAGCAGTTCTTC,CASSPSGGYLMEQFF
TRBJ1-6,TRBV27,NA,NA,TGTGCCAGCAGTTTAGGAGGGCTCACCCTCCACTTT,CASSLGGLTLHF
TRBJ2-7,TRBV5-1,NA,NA,TGCGCCAGCAGCTTCGAGGCGGACTACGAGCAGTACTTC,CASSFEADYEQYF
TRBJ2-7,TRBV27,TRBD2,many,TGTGCCAGCAGGGCGGGGGGCTCCTACGAGCAGTACTTC,CASRAGGSYEQYF
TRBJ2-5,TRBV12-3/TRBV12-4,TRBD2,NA,TGTGCCAGCAAGGAAAGCGGGGCCAAGGCCCAGTACTTC,CASKESGAKAQYF
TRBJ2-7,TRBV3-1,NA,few,TGTGCCAGCAGCGGCCGGGACTTGACTTACGAGCAGTACTTC,CASSGRDLTYEQYF
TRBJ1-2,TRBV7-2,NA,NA,TGTGCCAGCAGCCGCGATACCGTTAAAGGGGGCTATGGCTACACCTTC,CASSRDTVKGGYGYTF
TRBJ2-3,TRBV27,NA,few,TGTGCCAGCAGCAATTGGGACAGCACAGATACGCAGTATTTT,CASSNWDSTDTQYF
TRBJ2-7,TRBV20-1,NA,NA,TGCAGTGCTAGACCGAGGACAAGCTACGAGCAGTACTTC,CSARPRTSYEQYF
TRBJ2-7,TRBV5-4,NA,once,TGTGCCAGCAGCCCCGCAGCCCCGTACAACGAGCAGTACTTC,CASSPAAPYNEQYF
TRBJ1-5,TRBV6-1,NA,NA,TGTGCCAGCAGCCCTCACCTGACAGCTTATAGCAATCAGCCCCAGCATTTT,CASSPHLTAYSNQPQHF
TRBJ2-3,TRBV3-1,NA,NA,TGTGCCAGCAGCCAAGACGCGGGGACCACAGATGCGCAGTATTTT,CASSQDAGTTDAQYF
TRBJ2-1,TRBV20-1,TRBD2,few,TGCAGTGCTAGAATCCCTAGCGGGCCAAACAATGAGCAGTTCTTC,CSARIPSGPNNEQFF